Sequencing of this T cell receptor (beta chain) was carried out in a study of T cell responses to AZD1222 COVID-19 vaccine. Study results and limitations: In a largely white British group with more females than males, clonal diversity was possibly underestimated.

Only in-frame clones appear in the TCRdb table, and some are missing; sequencing was by immunoSEQ multiplex PCR. The repertoire holds roughly 24,000 clones, with 80% to 90% as singletons. The CDR3 consists of 14 residues. The germline V gene has CDR1 SGHTA and CDR2 FQGNSA. V shed 4 bases and J 8 bases; nucleotides not matched to a gene: 10. For this clone: What it binds is unknown.

This chain joins TRBV7-2 and TRBJ1-2, with 7 bases lining up with TRBD1. The clonotype comes from an adult who received the AZD1222 COVID-19 vaccine. The sequenced sample was peripheral blood, obtained 28 days after the second AZD1222 dose. CDR3 sequence (DNA): TGTGCCAGCAGCTCGCTTGGGACAGTCGACGGCTACACCTTC. This sequence encodes CASSSLGTVDGYTF. Full variable domain (rest looked up from reference TRBV7-2 and TRBJ1-2): GAGVSQSPSNKVTEKGKDVELRCDPISGHTALYWYRQSLGQGLEFLIYFQGNSAPDKSGLPSDRFSAERTGGSVSTLTIQRTQQEDSAVYLCASSSLGTVDGYTFGSGTRLTVV.